Listed below are T cell receptor beta chains from one sample, sequenced in a study of beta chain features in type 1 diabetes. Some clones are missing from TCRdb's copy, which holds only in-frame ones; the method was immunoSEQ multiplex PCR. The repertoire holds 400,000 to 500,000 clones, around 14% seen once, with 0.03% to 0.04% in the top ten. Sequences were obtained from naive CD4+ T cells from blood. All receptors come from a man aged 30 to 39 in good health. CDR3s include the opening cysteine and the closing phenylalanine or tryptophan. Fields, in order: J gene, clone size, V gene, D gene, CDR3 protein, CDR3 DNA. A D gene is named only where the DNA matches it firmly. Clone size is shown for a subset of rows, as once, few, many or a class of expanded clone.

j_gene: TRBJ1-1
abundance: .
v_gene: TRBV29-1
d_gene: .
CDR3aa: CSYLPTVDHTEAFF
CDR3nt: TGCAGCTACTTGCCTACGGTGGACCACACTGAAGCTTTCTTT

j_gene: TRBJ2-1
abundance: few
v_gene: TRBV14
d_gene: .
CDR3aa: CASSSLLAPAYNEQFF
CDR3nt: TGTGCCAGCAGCTCTCTCCTGGCTCCGGCCTACAATGAGCAGTTCTTC

j_gene: TRBJ2-5
abundance: .
v_gene: TRBV11-2
d_gene: TRBD2
CDR3aa: CASSAPRVAGAQETQYF
CDR3nt: TGTGCCAGCAGCGCGCCTCGGGTAGCGGGGGCGCAAGAGACCCAGTACTTC

j_gene: TRBJ2-5
abundance: .
v_gene: TRBV7-2
d_gene: TRBD2
CDR3aa: CASRTAASGAPGETQYF
CDR3nt: TGTGCCAGCCGGACCGCGGCTAGCGGGGCGCCAGGAGAGACCCAGTACTTC

j_gene: TRBJ2-2
abundance: .
v_gene: TRBV25-1
d_gene: .
CDR3aa: CASSQRALTGELFF
CDR3nt: TGTGCCAGCAGTCAAAGGGCCCTCACCGGGGAGCTGTTTTTT

j_gene: TRBJ2-5
abundance: .
v_gene: TRBV4-1
d_gene: .
CDR3aa: CASSRGGEETQYF
CDR3nt: TGCGCCAGCAGCCGAGGAGGGGAAGAGACCCAGTACTTC

j_gene: TRBJ2-3
abundance: few
v_gene: TRBV5-4
d_gene: .
CDR3aa: CASSSQRGTDTQYF
CDR3nt: TGTGCCAGCAGTTCGCAGCGAGGCACAGATACGCAGTATTTT

j_gene: TRBJ2-5
abundance: few
v_gene: TRBV7-9
d_gene: .
CDR3aa: CASSLETTQETQYF
CDR3nt: TGTGCCAGCAGCTTAGAGACGACCCAAGAGACCCAGTACTTC

j_gene: TRBJ2-1
abundance: few
v_gene: TRBV11-2
d_gene: .
CDR3aa: CASSLVGERGEQFF
CDR3nt: TGTGCCAGCAGCTTAGTGGGGGAACGCGGTGAGCAGTTCTTC

j_gene: TRBJ2-1
abundance: few
v_gene: TRBV4-3
d_gene: TRBD1
CDR3aa: CASSPAFRGPGEQFF
CDR3nt: TGCGCCAGCAGCCCCGCTTTCAGGGGGCCTGGTGAGCAGTTCTTC

j_gene: TRBJ2-1
abundance: .
v_gene: TRBV6-5
d_gene: TRBD2
CDR3aa: CASGTSGSSNEQFF
CDR3nt: TGTGCCAGCGGAACTAGCGGGAGTTCCAATGAGCAGTTCTTC

j_gene: TRBJ1-2
abundance: .
v_gene: TRBV5-1
d_gene: .
CDR3aa: CASSLELNGYTF
CDR3nt: TGCGCCAGCAGCTTGGAGTTAAACGGCTACACCTTC

j_gene: TRBJ1-6
abundance: .
v_gene: TRBV13
d_gene: TRBD1
CDR3aa: CASSDTGGSPLHF
CDR3nt: TGTGCCAGCAGCGACACAGGGGGTTCACCCCTCCACTTT

j_gene: TRBJ2-7
abundance: .
v_gene: TRBV5-8
d_gene: TRBD1
CDR3aa: CASSRGTGTGGNEQYF
CDR3nt: TGTGCCAGCAGCCGCGGAACCGGGACAGGGGGGAACGAGCAGTACTTC

j_gene: TRBJ2-6
abundance: few
v_gene: TRBV20-1
d_gene: .
CDR3aa: CSASRQGVLTF
CDR3nt: TGCAGTGCTAGTCGCCAGGGCGTCCTGACTTTC

j_gene: TRBJ2-2
abundance: .
v_gene: TRBV29-1
d_gene: .
CDR3aa: CSGGPRGGELFF
CDR3nt: TGCAGCGGGGGTCCTCGGGGCGGGGAGCTGTTTTTT

j_gene: TRBJ1-1
abundance: few
v_gene: TRBV30
d_gene: .
CDR3aa: CAWGAVTEAFF
CDR3nt: TGTGCCTGGGGGGCGGTTACTGAAGCTTTCTTT

j_gene: TRBJ1-1
abundance: .
v_gene: TRBV2
d_gene: TRBD1
CDR3aa: CASRVTGVGTEAFF
CDR3nt: TGTGCCAGCAGGGTAACAGGGGTTGGCACTGAAGCTTTCTTT

j_gene: TRBJ2-7
abundance: .
v_gene: TRBV2
d_gene: .
CDR3aa: CASSEGAKYEQYF
CDR3nt: TGTGCCAGCAGTGAGGGGGCCAAGTACGAGCAGTACTTC

j_gene: TRBJ2-3
abundance: .
v_gene: TRBV7-9
d_gene: .
CDR3aa: CASSLASAGTSTDTQYF
CDR3nt: TGTGCCAGCAGCTTAGCGTCGGCAGGTACTAGCACAGATACGCAGTATTTT

j_gene: TRBJ2-2
abundance: .
v_gene: TRBV15
d_gene: TRBD1
CDR3aa: CATSIPGQYTGELFF
CDR3nt: TGTGCCACCAGCATTCCGGGACAGTACACCGGGGAGCTGTTTTTT

j_gene: TRBJ2-3
abundance: few
v_gene: TRBV7-2
d_gene: .
CDR3aa: CASSRRSSTDTQYF
CDR3nt: TGTGCCAGCAGCCGTCGGTCTAGCACAGATACGCAGTATTTT

j_gene: TRBJ1-6
abundance: .
v_gene: TRBV14
d_gene: .
CDR3aa: CASSQEWGLSYSPLHF
CDR3nt: TGTGCCAGCAGCCAAGAGTGGGGTTTGAGCTATTCACCCCTCCACTTT

j_gene: TRBJ1-5
abundance: .
v_gene: TRBV10-3
d_gene: .
CDR3aa: CAISGRAGQPQHF
CDR3nt: TGTGCCATCAGTGGCAGGGCCGGTCAGCCCCAGCATTTT

j_gene: TRBJ2-5
abundance: few
v_gene: TRBV7-9
d_gene: .
CDR3aa: CASSLEGSTAQETQYF
CDR3nt: TGTGCCAGCAGCTTAGAGGGTTCGACAGCTCAAGAGACCCAGTACTTC

j_gene: TRBJ2-5
abundance: few
v_gene: TRBV5-4
d_gene: TRBD2
CDR3aa: CASSLDMTSVTQYF
CDR3nt: TGTGCCAGCAGCTTGGACATGACTAGCGTGACCCAGTACTTC

j_gene: TRBJ1-1
abundance: .
v_gene: TRBV30
d_gene: .
CDR3aa: CAWSPLGRENTEAFF
CDR3nt: TGTGCCTGGAGTCCCCTAGGGAGGGAGAACACTGAAGCTTTCTTT

j_gene: TRBJ2-4
abundance: .
v_gene: TRBV6-1
d_gene: .
CDR3aa: CASTEKVMGWILTKNIQYF
CDR3nt: TGTGCCAGCACTGAGAAGGTTATGGGTTGGATATTAACCAAAAACATTCAGTACTTC

j_gene: TRBJ2-1
abundance: .
v_gene: TRBV10-3
d_gene: TRBD2
CDR3aa: CAISESASGRNEQFF
CDR3nt: TGTGCCATCAGTGAGTCCGCTAGCGGGAGAAATGAGCAGTTCTTC

j_gene: TRBJ1-2
abundance: few
v_gene: TRBV20-1
d_gene: .
CDR3aa: CSARGHDRYTF
CDR3nt: TGCAGTGCTAGAGGCCACGACCGGTACACCTTC

j_gene: TRBJ1-4
abundance: few
v_gene: TRBV4-3
d_gene: TRBD1
CDR3aa: CASSQVTSSGTGAEKLFF
CDR3nt: TGCGCCAGCAGCCAAGTGACTTCCTCGGGGACAGGGGCTGAAAAACTGTTTTTT

j_gene: TRBJ2-1
abundance: few
v_gene: TRBV18
d_gene: .
CDR3aa: CASSPGRGPDDEQFF
CDR3nt: TGTGCCAGCTCACCCGGCAGGGGTCCAGACGATGAGCAGTTCTTC

j_gene: TRBJ2-7
abundance: few
v_gene: TRBV5-1
d_gene: TRBD1
CDR3aa: CASSTQDRNYEQYF
CDR3nt: TGCGCCAGCAGCACTCAGGACAGGAACTACGAGCAGTACTTC

j_gene: TRBJ2-1
abundance: few
v_gene: TRBV7-2
d_gene: .
CDR3aa: CASSLVGGEQFF
CDR3nt: TGTGCCAGCAGCTTAGTTGGGGGTGAGCAGTTCTTC

j_gene: TRBJ1-1
abundance: few
v_gene: TRBV19
d_gene: .
CDR3aa: CASSIDLGTLNTEAFF
CDR3nt: TGTGCCAGTAGTATAGATCTTGGGACCCTGAACACTGAAGCTTTCTTT

j_gene: TRBJ2-5
abundance: .
v_gene: TRBV7-9
d_gene: .
CDR3aa: CASSLGRSQETQYF
CDR3nt: TGTGCCAGCAGCCTAGGACGGAGCCAAGAGACCCAGTACTTC

j_gene: TRBJ2-7
abundance: .
v_gene: TRBV13
d_gene: TRBD1
CDR3aa: CASSSGQSPPGQYF
CDR3nt: TGTGCCAGCAGCTCGGGACAGTCGCCCCCGGGCCAGTACTTC

j_gene: TRBJ2-7
abundance: .
v_gene: TRBV7-9
d_gene: .
CDR3aa: CASSFASSYEQYF
CDR3nt: TGTGCCAGCAGCTTCGCAAGCTCCTACGAGCAGTACTTC

j_gene: TRBJ2-5
abundance: .
v_gene: TRBV5-1
d_gene: .
CDR3aa: CARPGPRQLGHLQETQYF
CDR3nt: TGCGCCAGACCAGGCCCGAGACAATTGGGACACCTTCAAGAGACCCAGTACTTC

j_gene: TRBJ1-1
abundance: .
v_gene: TRBV6-1
d_gene: .
CDR3aa: CASSGDITEAFF
CDR3nt: TGTGCCAGCAGCGGGGACATCACTGAAGCTTTCTTT

j_gene: TRBJ2-1
abundance: few
v_gene: TRBV19
d_gene: .
CDR3aa: CASSIPPGDEQFF
CDR3nt: TGTGCCAGTAGTATACCCCCGGGGGATGAGCAGTTCTTC

j_gene: TRBJ2-1
abundance: few
v_gene: TRBV30
d_gene: TRBD2
CDR3aa: CAWSAGLAGVDEQFF
CDR3nt: TGTGCCTGGAGTGCTGGACTTGCGGGAGTCGATGAGCAGTTCTTC

j_gene: TRBJ2-5
abundance: .
v_gene: TRBV29-1
d_gene: .
CDR3aa: CSVEGGSGTQYF
CDR3nt: TGCAGCGTTGAAGGAGGAAGTGGGACCCAGTACTTC

j_gene: TRBJ1-2
abundance: few
v_gene: TRBV4-1
d_gene: .
CDR3aa: CASSSDDGYTF
CDR3nt: TGCGCCAGCAGCTCAGACGATGGCTACACCTTC

j_gene: TRBJ1-2
abundance: .
v_gene: TRBV9
d_gene: TRBD1
CDR3aa: CASSAEGQGGYGYTF
CDR3nt: TGTGCCAGCAGCGCTGAGGGACAGGGAGGCTATGGCTACACCTTC

j_gene: TRBJ2-1
abundance: few
v_gene: TRBV9
d_gene: TRBD2
CDR3aa: CASSRDLAGGLLNEQFF
CDR3nt: TGTGCCAGCAGCCGAGACCTAGCGGGAGGTCTTTTAAATGAGCAGTTCTTC

j_gene: TRBJ2-3
abundance: .
v_gene: TRBV9
d_gene: .
CDR3aa: CASSVIAGGTDTQYF
CDR3nt: TGTGCCAGCAGCGTAATTGCAGGGGGCACAGATACGCAGTATTTT

j_gene: TRBJ1-4
abundance: few
v_gene: TRBV7-6
d_gene: .
CDR3aa: CASSLQDTFSEKLFF
CDR3nt: TGTGCCAGCAGCTTACAGGACACCTTTAGTGAAAAACTGTTTTTT

j_gene: TRBJ2-1
abundance: .
v_gene: TRBV2
d_gene: TRBD1
CDR3aa: CASRGQVGEQFF
CDR3nt: TGTGCCAGCAGAGGACAGGTGGGTGAGCAGTTCTTC

j_gene: TRBJ2-5
abundance: .
v_gene: TRBV5-4
d_gene: .
CDR3aa: CASSTNQETQYF
CDR3nt: TGTGCCAGCAGCACAAACCAAGAGACCCAGTACTTC